The TCR beta chain under discussion was sequenced for a study of T cell repertoires in cytomegalovirus infection. Across the study: The authors relied on CMV epitopes, both recently identified HLA-C-restricted and well-studied HLA-B-restricted. An indication of both CMV infection and matching HLA type came from public TCR beta signatures.

Study-wide results and caveats: Clonotype analysis showed dominance of the ex vivo response by HLA-C-restricted CMV-specific TCR beta clonotypes. Summed frequency of shared TCR beta families picked out CMV carriers who also had the relevant HLA.

This clonotype was counted only a few times. Its specificity is unknown. TCRdb passed the reads through MiXCR, listing each CDR3 protein once. Of some 940,000 distinct CDR3 sequences listed, 30% to 40% are singletons. There are 14 residues in the CDR3. V shed 7 bases and J shed 7 bases, with 16 bases lying between them. The material sequenced was cultured CD8+ T cells from PBMCs, taken from culture after CMV antigen stimulation. This clonotype originated in a human donor in good health (CMV status not recorded). Some clones in this sample may be carry-over from other donors' samples. The chain joins TRBV12-3 or TRBV12-4 to TRBJ1-4; D is ambiguous. Here the CDR3 reads CASKPPGGIEKLFF. The CDR3 DNA is TGTGCCAGCAAGCCCCCAGGCGGGATTGAAAAACTGTTTTTT.